This T cell receptor (beta chain) was obtained from a study of blood T cells in healthy people across ages. A second roughly 7 to 12 cycle PCR used barcoded and J-beta primers. TCRdb reprocessed the 5' RACE reads with MiXCR, giving one entry per CDR3 protein. The table lists fewer than 800,000 distinct CDR3 sequences, more than 40% of them singletons, with around a third in the top ten. Regarding this clonotype: Its antigen is currently unknown.

Findings of the study overall: Calculation of diversity from one million T cells yielded estimates considered to be underestimates.

Germline-derived CDR1 and CDR2 are DFQATT and SNEGSKA (reference sequence). The V end lost 0 bases, the J end lost 10 bases, and 10 bases lay between the germline ends. The CDR3 contains 12 residues. The sample comprised blood. The V and J genes are TRBV20-1 and TRBJ2-1; the D gene could be TRBD1 or TRBD2 (5 bases each). This receptor was obtained from an older woman in good health. The CDR3 region has the DNA TGCAGTGCTAGAGAGGGGGTCTACGAGCAGTTCTTC. Its translation is CSAREGVYEQFF.